This T cell receptor (beta chain) was sequenced in a study of graft-versus-host responses after intestinal transplantation. Study in general: Recipients got multivisceral, liver-intestinal, or isolated intestinal transplants. Every transplant recipient was induced with anti-thymocyte globulin, then maintained on tacrolimus and steroids for about 3 years.

Findings of the study overall: Maximum circulating GvH clone levels tracked with early post-transplant HvG decreases. GvH clones appeared in recipient marrow, some first in ileum or blood.

As regards this clone: Its antigen is currently unknown.

Sequenced by immunoSEQ multiplex PCR; TCRdb stores in-frame clones only, minus some. The sample shows approximately 49,000 clones, more than 70% of them seen only once. The receptor's source is a human donor who was the organ donor for an intestinal transplant. Sequenced here: unstimulated CD4+ T cells sorted from spleen or lymph node cells, sampled before transplant.

The CDR3 region has the DNA TGTGCCAGCTCGCGCGGACTAGCGGGAGGGACAGATACGCAGTATTTT. This codes for CASSRGLAGGTDTQYF. The gene calls are TRBV18 and TRBJ2-3; 15 bases match TRBD2. The V segment lost 6 bases and the J segment 3 bases; nucleotides outside the gene matches: 4. CDR1 and CDR2 from the germline V gene are KGHSH and LQKENI. CDR3 length equals 16 residues.